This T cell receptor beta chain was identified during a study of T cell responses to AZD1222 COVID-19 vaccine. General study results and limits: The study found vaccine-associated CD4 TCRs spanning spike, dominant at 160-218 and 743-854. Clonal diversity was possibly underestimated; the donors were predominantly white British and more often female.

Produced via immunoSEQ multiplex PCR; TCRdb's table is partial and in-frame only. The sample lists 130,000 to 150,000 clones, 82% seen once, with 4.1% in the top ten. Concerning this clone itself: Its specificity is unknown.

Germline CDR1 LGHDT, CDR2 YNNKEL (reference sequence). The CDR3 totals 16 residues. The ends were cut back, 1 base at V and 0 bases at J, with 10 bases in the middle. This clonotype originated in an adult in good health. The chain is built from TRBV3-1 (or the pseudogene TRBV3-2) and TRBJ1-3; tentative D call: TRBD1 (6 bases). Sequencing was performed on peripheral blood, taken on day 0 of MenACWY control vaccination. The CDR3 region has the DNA TGTGCCAGCAGCCAAGCCGACAGGACCTCTGGAAACACCATATATTTT. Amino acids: CASSQADRTSGNTIYF.